This passage covers 28 T cell receptor beta chains from one sample sequenced in a study of T cells expressing NK-cell markers. TCRdb reprocessed the 5' RACE reads, with one entry per CDR3 protein and no DNA. The clone table shows some 600,000 distinct CDR3 sequences, with the ten largest holding around 3.3%. Sequenced material: blood T cells: a sorted CD56 or NKG2C T cell subset, CD4+ or CD8+ T cells, or bulk PBMC T cells (not recorded which). Every receptor here comes from a man aged 18 to 35 in good health.

V usage is TRBV7-6 and J usage is TRBJ2-1. The CDR3 covers 15 residues. Germline V CDR1 and CDR2: SGHVS, FNYEAQ. This CDR3 is CASSPQGSTYNEQFF.

This sequence joins TRBV4-1 and TRBJ2-1; TCRdb's D call of TRBD2 is untestable without DNA. CDR3 length: 15 amino acids. Germline values: CDR1 MGHRA, CDR2 YSYEKL. CDR3 region: CASSHLAGEANEQFF.

The CDR3 sequence is CSARVPLAGGRSGNTIYF. V and J are TRBV20-1 and TRBJ1-3; TCRdb reports TRBD1, a call that lacks DNA to check it against. The CDR3 loop spans 18 amino acids. CDR1 is DFQATT and CDR2 is SNEGSKA in the germline V gene (reference sequence).

The genes are TRBV3-1 and TRBJ2-7; TCRdb lists TRBD1, though no DNA is available to test this call. This CDR3 is built from 15 residues. CDR1 is LGHDT, CDR2 YNNKEL, per germline (reference sequence). This CDR3 is CASSSGQVPSYEQYF.

This rearrangement joins TRBV27 to TRBJ2-5. The CDR3 covers 14 residues. CDR1 MNHEY and CDR2 SMNVEV come from the germline V gene (reference sequence). CDR3 protein: CASSSRALVETQYF.

The chain carries TRBV7-2 and TRBJ2-1; absent DNA, TCRdb's TRBD2 call cannot be checked. CDR1 is SGHTA and CDR2 is FQGNSA in the germline V gene. This CDR3 contains 16 residues. This CDR3 reads CASSLLAGGTHNEQFF.

The chain joins TRBV5-1 to TRBJ2-5. The CDR3 is made up of 14 amino acids. Germline assignment: CDR1 SGHRS and CDR2 YFSETQ. CDR3 in amino acids: CASSLLRVGETQYF.

The rearrangement joins TRBV12-3 or TRBV12-4 to TRBJ2-1; TCRdb lists TRBD2, though no DNA is available to test this call. This CDR3 is 15 amino acids long. This chain's CDR3 is CASSRTSGRPWEQFF.

This chain links TRBV5-1 with TRBJ2-7. The CDR3 covers 13 residues. Germline CDR1 is SGHRS and CDR2 is YFSETQ. The CDR3 sequence is CASSPWTIHEQYF.

The V call is TRBV11-1, the J call TRBJ2-5; no DNA is available, so the TRBD1 call from TCRdb remains unchecked. Germline loops: CDR1 SGHAT, CDR2 FQDESV (reference sequence). This CDR3 has 14 residues. The CDR3 loop is CASRPTGTGGTQYF.

V gene TRBV15 combines with J gene TRBJ1-1. Per germline, CDR1 LNHNV and CDR2 YYDKDF (reference sequence). The CDR3 has 16 residues. The CDR3: CATSREYASSNTEAFF.

This chain connects TRBV4-1 to TRBJ2-1. This CDR3 is built from 16 residues. The V gene's germline CDR1 is MGHRA and CDR2 YSYEKL. The CDR3 sequence: CASSLLTESSYNEQFF.

The chain is built from TRBV3-1 and TRBJ2-5; TCRdb selects TRBD1, and the lack of DNA leaves this call unchecked. This CDR3 has 13 amino acids. CDR1 is LGHDT, CDR2 YNNKEL, per germline (reference sequence). CDR3 loop: CASSQVEGKTQYF.

J is TRBJ2-6 and V is TRBV4-1; TCRdb reports TRBD1, a call that lacks DNA to check it against. Germline assignment: CDR1 MGHRA and CDR2 YSYEKL. There are 19 residues in the CDR3. The CDR3 here is CASSQNSGQGISGANVLTF.

This chain connects TRBV30 to TRBJ2-3; TCRdb lists TRBD2, though no DNA is available to test this call. The CDR3 covers 15 residues. Germline V gives CDR1 GTSNPN, CDR2 SVGIG (reference sequence). This CDR3 is CAWSSLGRASDTQYF.

This chain uses TRBV28 with TRBJ2-1; the D call from TCRdb, TRBD1, cannot be confirmed without DNA. CDR1 is MDHEN, CDR2 SYDVKM, per germline. The CDR3 extends over 16 amino acids. CDR3 amino acids: CASSPSPGQGPSEQFF.

V gene TRBV12-3 or TRBV12-4 combines with J gene TRBJ1-5; the TCRdb call, TRBD1, lacks DNA for checking. The CDR3 is made up of 13 amino acids. The CDR3 spells CASSQGYDQPQHF.

The chain employs TRBV3-1 and TRBJ2-5. Germline loops: CDR1 LGHDT, CDR2 YNNKEL (reference sequence). CDR3 length: 15 residues. CDR3 region: CASSQGSEMAAPQYF.

The chain recombines TRBV19 with TRBJ1-1; TCRdb proposes TRBD1, but this gene call is untestable without DNA. Germline values: CDR1 LNHDA, CDR2 SQIVND (reference sequence). The CDR3 is 15 amino acids. This chain's CDR3 is CASSIDWGEDTEAFF.

The chain links TRBV4-1 to TRBJ2-1; TCRdb names TRBD1, which stays unverified in the absence of DNA. CDR1 and CDR2 (germline): MGHRA, YSYEKL. The CDR3 length is 18 residues. CDR3 protein: CASSQVGRERSTTMKQFF.

This rearrangement joins TRBV10-2 to TRBJ2-3; there is no DNA to check the TCRdb D call of TRBD2. The CDR3 covers 17 residues. CDR1 is WSHSY, CDR2 SAAADI, per germline. This CDR3 is CASSERPGTSSTDTQYF.

This chain uses TRBV12-3 or TRBV12-4 with TRBJ2-2; as DNA is missing, the TRBD2 call by TCRdb cannot be tested. The length of the CDR3 is 18 residues. The CDR3 reads CASSLGLAGRVNTGELFF.

The chain is built from TRBV15 and TRBJ1-1; without DNA, the TCRdb call of TRBD1 cannot be checked. Germline CDR1 LNHNV, CDR2 YYDKDF (reference sequence). There are 12 residues in the CDR3. CDR3 loop: CATSKEGTGAFF. Based on the CDR3 plus reference TRBV15 and TRBJ1-1, the full variable domain is DAMVIQNPRYQVTQFGKPVTLSCSQTLNHNVMYWYQQKSSQAPKLLFHYYDKDFNNEADTPDNFQSRRPNTSFCFLDIRSPGLGDTAMYLCATSKEGTGAFFGQGTRLTVV.

V is TRBV29-1 and J is TRBJ2-1; lacking DNA, the TRBD1 call made by TCRdb goes unchecked. Per the germline V gene, CDR1 is SQVTM and CDR2 is ANQGSEA. This CDR3 is built from 17 residues. This CDR3 reads CSVGGTTRTSSYNEQFF.

J is TRBJ1-3 and V is TRBV9; no DNA is available, so the TRBD1 call from TCRdb remains unchecked. Germline V CDR1 and CDR2: SGDLS, YYNGEE. CDR3 length equals 15 residues. The CDR3 spells CASSVETGIGNTIYF. The whole variable domain, remainder taken from reference TRBV9 and TRBJ1-3, is DSGVTQTPKHLITATGQRVTLRCSPRSGDLSVYWYQQSLDQGLQFLIQYYNGEERAKGNILERFSAQQFPDLHSELNLSSLELGDSALYFCASSVETGIGNTIYFGEGSWLTVV.

The chain recombines TRBV20-1 with TRBJ2-7; lacking DNA, the TRBD2 call made by TCRdb goes unchecked. The CDR3 has 13 residues. Germline V lookup: CDR1 DFQATT, CDR2 SNEGSKA (reference sequence). CDR3 amino acids: CSARGTSLHEQYF.

The gene calls are TRBV21-1 and TRBJ2-2; TCRdb's assignment of TRBD1 cannot be checked, as there is no DNA. TRBV21-1 is a pseudogene segment. The CDR3 length is 13 residues. The CDR3 region is CASSSGVTGELFF.

The chain joins TRBV5-1 to TRBJ2-2; TCRdb returns TRBD2, unconfirmable since there is no DNA. CDR3 size: 15 residues. CDR1 is SGHRS and CDR2 is YFSETQ in the germline V gene. The CDR3 sequence: CASSFSGRGSGELFF.